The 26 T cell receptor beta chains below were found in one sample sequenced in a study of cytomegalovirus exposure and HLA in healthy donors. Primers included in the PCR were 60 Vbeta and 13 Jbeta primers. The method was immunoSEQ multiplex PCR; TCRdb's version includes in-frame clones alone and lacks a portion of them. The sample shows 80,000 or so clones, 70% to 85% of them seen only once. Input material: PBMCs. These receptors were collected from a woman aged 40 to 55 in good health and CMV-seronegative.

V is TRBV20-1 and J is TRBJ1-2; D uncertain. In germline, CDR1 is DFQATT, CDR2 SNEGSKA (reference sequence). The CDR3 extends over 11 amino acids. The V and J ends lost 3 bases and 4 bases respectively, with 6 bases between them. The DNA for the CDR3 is TGCAGTGCTAGTGGCCTCTATGGCTACACCTTC. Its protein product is CSASGLYGYTF.

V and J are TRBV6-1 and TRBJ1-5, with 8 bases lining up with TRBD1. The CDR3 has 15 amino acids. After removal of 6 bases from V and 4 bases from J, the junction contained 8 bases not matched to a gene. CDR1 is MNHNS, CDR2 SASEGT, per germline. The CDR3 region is CASRYGQGPNQPQHF. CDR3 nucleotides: TGTGCCAGCAGATACGGACAGGGTCCTAATCAGCCCCAGCATTTT.

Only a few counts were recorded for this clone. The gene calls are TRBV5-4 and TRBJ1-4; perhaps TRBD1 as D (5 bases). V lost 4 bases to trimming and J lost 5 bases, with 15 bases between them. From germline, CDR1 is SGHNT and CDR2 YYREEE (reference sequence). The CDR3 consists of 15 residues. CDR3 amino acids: CASSLKGLINEKLFF. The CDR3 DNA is TGTGCCAGCAGCCTCAAGGGGCTTATCAATGAAAAACTGTTTTTT.

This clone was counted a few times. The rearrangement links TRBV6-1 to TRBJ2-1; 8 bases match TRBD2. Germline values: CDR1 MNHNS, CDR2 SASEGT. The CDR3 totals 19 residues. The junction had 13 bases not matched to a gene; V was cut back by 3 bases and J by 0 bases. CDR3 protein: CASSDGRGGFFSSYNEQFF. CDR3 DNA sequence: TGTGCCAGCAGTGATGGTCGCGGGGGGTTTTTCAGCTCCTACAATGAGCAGTTCTTC.

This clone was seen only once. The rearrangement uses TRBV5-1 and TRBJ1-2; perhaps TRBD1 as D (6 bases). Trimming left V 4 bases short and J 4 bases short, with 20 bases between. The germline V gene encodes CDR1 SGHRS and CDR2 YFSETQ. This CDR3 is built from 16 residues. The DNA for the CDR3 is TGCGCCAGCAGCCCCGAGGGGCAGGGGAGTCCCTATGGCTACACCTTC. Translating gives CASSPEGQGSPYGYTF. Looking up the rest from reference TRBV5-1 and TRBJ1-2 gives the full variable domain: KAGVTQTPRYLIKTRGQQVTLSCSPISGHRSVSWYQQTPGQGLQFLFEYFSETQRNKGNFPGRFSGRQFSNSRSEMNVSTLELGDSALYLCASSPEGQGSPYGYTFGSGTRLTVV.

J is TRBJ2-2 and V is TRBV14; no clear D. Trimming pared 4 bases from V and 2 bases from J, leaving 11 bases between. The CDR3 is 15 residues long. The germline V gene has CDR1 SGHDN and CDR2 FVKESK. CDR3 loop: CASSRDLVNTGELFF. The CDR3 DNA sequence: TGTGCCAGCAGCCGCGACCTAGTCAACACCGGGGAGCTGTTTTTT.

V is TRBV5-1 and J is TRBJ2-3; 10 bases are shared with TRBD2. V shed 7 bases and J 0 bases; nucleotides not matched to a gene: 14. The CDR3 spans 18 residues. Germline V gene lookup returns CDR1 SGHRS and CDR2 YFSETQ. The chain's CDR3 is CASGPLAGDASSTDTQYF. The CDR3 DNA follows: TGCGCCAGCGGGCCCCTAGCGGGAGACGCGTCAAGCACAGATACGCAGTATTTT.

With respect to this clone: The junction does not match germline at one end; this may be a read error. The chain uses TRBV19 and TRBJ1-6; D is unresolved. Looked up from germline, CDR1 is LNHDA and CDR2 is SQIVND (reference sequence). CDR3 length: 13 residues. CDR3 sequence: CASTRAYNSPLHF. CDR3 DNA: TGTGCCAGTACGAGAGCCTACAATTCACCCCTCCACTTT.

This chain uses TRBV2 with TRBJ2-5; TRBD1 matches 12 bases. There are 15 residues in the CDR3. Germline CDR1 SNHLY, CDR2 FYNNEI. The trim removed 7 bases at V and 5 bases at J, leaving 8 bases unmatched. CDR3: CASTPGQGAWETQYF. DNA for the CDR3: TGTGCCAGCACTCCGGGACAGGGGGCTTGGGAGACCCAGTACTTC.

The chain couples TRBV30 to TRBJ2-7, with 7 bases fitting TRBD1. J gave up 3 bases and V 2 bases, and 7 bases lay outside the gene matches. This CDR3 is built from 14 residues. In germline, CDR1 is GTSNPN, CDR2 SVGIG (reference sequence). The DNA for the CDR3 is TGTGCCTGGAGTACAGGGGTCCCGAACTACGAGCAGTACTTC. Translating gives CAWSTGVPNYEQYF.

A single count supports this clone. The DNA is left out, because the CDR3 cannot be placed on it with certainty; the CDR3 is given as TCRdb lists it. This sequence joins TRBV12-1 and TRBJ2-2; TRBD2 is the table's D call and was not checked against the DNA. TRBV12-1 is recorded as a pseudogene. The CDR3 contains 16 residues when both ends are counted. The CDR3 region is CASSFRVGTGTGELFF.

Written as DNA, the CDR3 is TGTGCCAGCAGTACTATGATGTGGAATTCCGGGACCCAGTACTTC. Its protein product is CASSTMMWNSGTQYF. V gene TRBV28 combines with J gene TRBJ2-5; D gene unclear. Trimming cost V 5 bases and J 7 bases, with 20 bases left between them. Germline V lookup: CDR1 MDHEN, CDR2 SYDVKM. The CDR3 sequence is 15 residues long.

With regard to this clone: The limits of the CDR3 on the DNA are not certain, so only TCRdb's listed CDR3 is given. The CDR3 sequence: CASSLVRRRDTEAFF. The gene calls are TRBV7-2 and TRBJ1-1. The CDR3 contains 15 residues when both ends are counted. Germline CDR1 SGHTA, CDR2 FQGNSA.

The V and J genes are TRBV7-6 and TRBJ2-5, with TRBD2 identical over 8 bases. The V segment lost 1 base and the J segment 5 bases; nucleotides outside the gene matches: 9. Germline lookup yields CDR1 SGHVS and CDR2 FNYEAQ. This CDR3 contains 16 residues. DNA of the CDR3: TGTGCCAGCAGCTTAGATCCAGCGGGGGATAGGGAGACCCAGTACTTC. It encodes CASSLDPAGDRETQYF.

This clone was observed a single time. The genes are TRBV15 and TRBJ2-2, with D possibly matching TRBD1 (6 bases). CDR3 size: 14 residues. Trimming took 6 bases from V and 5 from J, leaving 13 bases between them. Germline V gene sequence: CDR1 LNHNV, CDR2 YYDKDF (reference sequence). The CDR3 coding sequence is TGTGCCACCAGACAGGGTTTTGGTACCGGGGAGCTGTTTTTT. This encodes CATRQGFGTGELFF.

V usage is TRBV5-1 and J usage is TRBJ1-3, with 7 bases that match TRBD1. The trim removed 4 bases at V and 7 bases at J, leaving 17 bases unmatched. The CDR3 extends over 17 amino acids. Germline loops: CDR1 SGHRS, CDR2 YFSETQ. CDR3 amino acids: CASSPTPAGQSSNTIYF. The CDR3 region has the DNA TGCGCCAGCAGCCCAACCCCGGCGGGACAGTCTAGTAACACCATATATTTT.

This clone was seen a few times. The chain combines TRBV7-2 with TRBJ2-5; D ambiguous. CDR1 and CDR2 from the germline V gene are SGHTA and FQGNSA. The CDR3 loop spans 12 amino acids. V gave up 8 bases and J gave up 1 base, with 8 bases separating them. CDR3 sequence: CASGQAQETQYF. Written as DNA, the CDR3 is TGTGCCAGCGGGCAGGCCCAAGAGACCCAGTACTTC.

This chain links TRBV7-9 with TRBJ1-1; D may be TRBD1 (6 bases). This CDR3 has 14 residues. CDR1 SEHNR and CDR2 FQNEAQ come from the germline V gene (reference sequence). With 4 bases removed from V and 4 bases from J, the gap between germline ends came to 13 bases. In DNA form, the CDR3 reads TGTGCCAGCAGCTACGGTTCAGGGGTCACTGAAGCTTTCTTT. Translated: CASSYGSGVTEAFF.

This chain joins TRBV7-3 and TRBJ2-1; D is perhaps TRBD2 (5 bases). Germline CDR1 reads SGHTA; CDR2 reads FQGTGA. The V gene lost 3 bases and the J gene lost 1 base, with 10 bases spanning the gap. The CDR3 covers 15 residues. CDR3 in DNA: TGTGCCAGCAGCTTTGGACTCCGATCCTACAATGAGCAGTTCTTC. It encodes CASSFGLRSYNEQFF.

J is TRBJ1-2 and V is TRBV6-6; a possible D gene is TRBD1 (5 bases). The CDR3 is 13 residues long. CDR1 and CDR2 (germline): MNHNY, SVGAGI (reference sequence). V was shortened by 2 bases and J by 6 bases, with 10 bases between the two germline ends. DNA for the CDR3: TGTGCCAGCAGTTACGAAGGGGATCATGGCTACACCTTC. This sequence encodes CASSYEGDHGYTF.

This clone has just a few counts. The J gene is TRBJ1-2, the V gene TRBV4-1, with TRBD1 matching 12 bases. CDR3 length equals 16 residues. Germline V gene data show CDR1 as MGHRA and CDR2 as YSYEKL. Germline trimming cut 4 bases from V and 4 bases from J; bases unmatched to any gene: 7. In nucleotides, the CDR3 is TGCGCCAGCAGCCCGGGACAGGGGGCATTAGGCTATGGCTACACCTTC. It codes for CASSPGQGALGYGYTF.

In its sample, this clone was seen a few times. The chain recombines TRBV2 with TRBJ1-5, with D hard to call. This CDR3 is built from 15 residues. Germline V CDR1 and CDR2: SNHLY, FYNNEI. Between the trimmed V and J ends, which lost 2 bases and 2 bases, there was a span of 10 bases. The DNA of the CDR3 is TGTGCCAGCAGTGAAATGAGAATAGGCAATCAGCCCCAGCATTTT. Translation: CASSEMRIGNQPQHF.

CDR3 DNA sequence: TGTGCCAGCAGTTCCATACACAGGGGGCTTTCGGAGACCCAGTACTTC. Translated, it gives CASSSIHRGLSETQYF. The chain is built from TRBV27 and TRBJ2-5, with 9 bases matching TRBD1. Germline assignment: CDR1 MNHEY and CDR2 SMNVEV (reference sequence). The J segment lost 5 bases and the V segment lost 4 bases, leaving 11 bases of the junction unmatched. This CDR3 has 16 residues.

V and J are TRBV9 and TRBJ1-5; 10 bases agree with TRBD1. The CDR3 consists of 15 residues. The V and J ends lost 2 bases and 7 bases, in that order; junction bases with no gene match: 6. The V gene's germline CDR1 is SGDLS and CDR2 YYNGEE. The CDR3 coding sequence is TGTGCCAGCAGCGTGGGGACAGGGGTAGGGCAGCCCCAGCATTTT. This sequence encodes CASSVGTGVGQPQHF.

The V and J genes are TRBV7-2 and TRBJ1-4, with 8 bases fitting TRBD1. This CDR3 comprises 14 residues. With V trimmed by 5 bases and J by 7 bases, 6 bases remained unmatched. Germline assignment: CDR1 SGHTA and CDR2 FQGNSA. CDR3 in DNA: TGTGCCAGCAGCATACAGGGGGGGGGTGAAAAACTGTTTTTT. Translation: CASSIQGGGEKLFF.

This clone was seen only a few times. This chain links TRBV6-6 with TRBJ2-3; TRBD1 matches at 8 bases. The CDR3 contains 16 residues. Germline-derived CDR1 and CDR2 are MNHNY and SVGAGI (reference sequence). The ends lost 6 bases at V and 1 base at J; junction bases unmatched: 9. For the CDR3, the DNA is TGTGCCAGCAGCCTCGGGTGGGGACAGGGCACAGATACGCAGTATTTT. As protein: CASSLGWGQGTDTQYF.